This paragraph reports one T cell receptor (beta chain). Looked up from germline, CDR1 is SGHTA and CDR2 is FQGTGA. Trimming stripped 5 bases from V and 0 bases from J, with 10 bases between. This CDR3 is built from 15 residues. Random hexamers were used to reverse transcribe an amount of about 0.45 to 1 ug RNA. One entry per CDR3 protein, called by TCRdb with MiXCR from the immunoSEQ multiplex PCR reads. The sample has some 200,000 distinct CDR3 sequences; 95% are singletons. In Susac syndrome patients, recently defined diagnostic criteria for definite or probable disease were met. Negative isolation yielded CD8+ and CD4+ T cells; FACS enriched TEMRA cells. The data are from a study of CD8 T cells in Susac syndrome.

This rearrangement joins TRBV7-3 to TRBJ2-2, with D tentatively TRBD2 (5 bases). The TCR comes from a human donor with Susac syndrome. Sequencing was carried out using CD8+ T cells from PBMCs. The CDR3 protein is CASSPSSANTGELFF. The DNA of the CDR3 is TGTGCCAGCAGCCCAAGTAGCGCGAACACCGGGGAGCTGTTTTTT.